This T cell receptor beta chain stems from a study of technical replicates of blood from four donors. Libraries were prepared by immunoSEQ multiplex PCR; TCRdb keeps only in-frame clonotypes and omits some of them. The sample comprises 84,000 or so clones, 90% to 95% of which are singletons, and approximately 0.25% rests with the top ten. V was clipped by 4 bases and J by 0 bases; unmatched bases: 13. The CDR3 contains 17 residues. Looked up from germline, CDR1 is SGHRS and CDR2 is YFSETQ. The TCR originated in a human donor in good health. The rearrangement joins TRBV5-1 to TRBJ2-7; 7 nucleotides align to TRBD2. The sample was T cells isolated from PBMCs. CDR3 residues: CASSNGGLRGSSYEQYF. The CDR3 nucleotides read TGCGCCAGCAGCAATGGGGGTCTGCGGGGGAGCTCCTACGAGCAGTACTTC.